These 18 T cell receptor beta chains originate from one sample sequenced in a study of CD8 T cells in Susac syndrome. The authors reverse transcribed roughly 0.5 to 1 ug RNA with random hexamers. TCRdb analysed the immunoSEQ multiplex PCR reads with MiXCR anew, one entry per CDR3 protein. The top ten hold around 0.15% of the sample, which has about 140,000 distinct CDR3 sequences, 95% seen once. The material sequenced was CD4+ T cells from PBMCs. These receptors were collected from a human donor with Susac syndrome.

This clonotype was seen a handful of times. This chain connects TRBV4-1 to TRBJ2-5; 7 bases are a match to TRBD1. Germline V gives CDR1 MGHRA, CDR2 YSYEKL. There are 16 residues in the CDR3. V trimming: 6 bases; J trimming: 2 bases; junction bases outside the gene matches: 12. As DNA, the CDR3 is TGCGCCAGCAGTCCTAATCCGGGACAGCTACAAGAGACCCAGTACTTC. It yields the protein CASSPNPGQLQETQYF.

The V and J genes are TRBV14 and TRBJ2-3, with TRBD1 matching over 8 bases. J was trimmed by 9 bases and V by 3 bases; bases with no gene match: 17. This CDR3 is built from 17 residues. Germline assignment: CDR1 SGHDN and CDR2 FVKESK. The CDR3 protein is CASSHQPGTGPLGTQYF. The CDR3 nucleotides are TGTGCCAGCAGCCACCAACCCGGGACAGGCCCCTTGGGGACGCAGTATTTT.

The rearrangement links TRBV28 to TRBJ2-7; TRBD1 matches 11 bases. Trimming at V came to 6 bases and at J to 1 base, leaving 8 bases not matched to a gene. Per germline, CDR1 MDHEN and CDR2 SYDVKM. This CDR3 contains 16 residues. Written as DNA, the CDR3 is TGTGCCAGCAGCCAAGGGGGGACAGGGGGTTCCTACGAGCAGTACTTC. It codes for CASSQGGTGGSYEQYF. The complete variable domain, with remaining parts taken from reference TRBV28 and TRBJ2-7, reads DVKVTQSSRYLVKRTGEKVFLECVQDMDHENMFWYRQDPGLGLRLIYFSYDVKMKEKGDIPEGYSVSREKKERFSLILESASTNQTSMYLCASSQGGTGGSYEQYFGPGTRLTVT.

V and J are TRBV18 and TRBJ1-1; no clear D gene. V gave up 6 bases and J gave up 1 base, with 9 bases separating them. Germline V lookup: CDR1 KGHSH, CDR2 LQKENI. The CDR3 is made up of 13 amino acids. CDR3 coding DNA: TGTGCCAGCTCTGAGGCCGGGAACACTGAAGCTTTCTTT. This encodes CASSEAGNTEAFF.

The chain is built from TRBV30 and TRBJ1-5, with a tentative D call TRBD1 (6 bases). The CDR3 runs 13 residues. Germline assignment: CDR1 GTSNPN and CDR2 SVGIG (reference sequence). V lost 0 bases to trimming and J lost 9 bases, with 12 bases between them. CDR3 amino acids: CAWSVQDRMPQHF. The CDR3 region has the DNA TGTGCCTGGAGTGTACAGGACAGAATGCCCCAGCATTTT.

V gene TRBV3-1 combines with J gene TRBJ2-5, with D uncertain. Trimming took off 8 bases at V and 7 bases at J, with 11 bases between the two ends. The CDR3 runs to 11 residues. Germline values: CDR1 LGHDT, CDR2 YNNKEL (reference sequence). CDR3 residues: CASFDFATQYF. CDR3 sequence (DNA): TGTGCCAGCTTCGATTTTGCGACCCAGTACTTC.

V and J are TRBV7-3 and TRBJ2-1; 9 nucleotides line up with TRBD2. CDR1 is SGHTA, CDR2 FQGTGA, per germline. The CDR3 is made up of 16 amino acids. With 1 base clipped from V and 6 bases from J, the junction kept 7 bases outside the gene matches. For the CDR3, the DNA is TGTGCCAGCAGCTTAAAGTTCGGCGGGGGGGCCAATGAGCAGTTCTTC. Translating gives CASSLKFGGGANEQFF.

This chain uses TRBV24-1 with TRBJ1-2, with 7 bases that match TRBD1. J lost 7 bases, V lost 4 bases, and 5 bases had no gene match. The CDR3 runs to 13 residues. CDR1 is KGHDR, CDR2 SFDVKD, per germline. CDR3 nucleotide sequence: TGTGCCACCAGTGACGACAGGGTGGGTGGCTACACCTTC. Translating it yields CATSDDRVGGYTF.

The rearrangement joins TRBV6-6 to TRBJ1-1; the D gene is possibly TRBD1 (5 bases). The CDR3 contains 13 residues. The ends were cut back, 2 bases at V and 7 bases at J, with 11 bases in the middle. Germline V gives CDR1 MNHNY, CDR2 SVGAGI (reference sequence). The CDR3 region is CASSYDGGVEAFF. Here the CDR3 DNA reads TGTGCCAGCAGTTACGACGGGGGGGTTGAAGCTTTCTTT.

V usage is TRBV4-1 and J usage is TRBJ2-5; D could derive from TRBD1 or TRBD2 (5 bases each). The CDR3 loop spans 16 amino acids. V was trimmed by 0 bases and J by 9 bases, leaving 20 bases between them. CDR1 and CDR2 (germline): MGHRA, YSYEKL. The CDR3 protein is CASSQDMGTELGPQYF. The CDR3 nucleotides are TGCGCCAGCAGCCAAGATATGGGGACCGAGTTAGGGCCCCAGTACTTC.

This chain connects TRBV6-2 or TRBV6-3 to TRBJ2-7; 10 positions agree with TRBD2. Unmatched junction bases numbered 11, after V lost 6 bases and J lost 0 bases. The CDR3 contains 17 residues. The germline V gene encodes CDR1 MNHEY and CDR2 SVGEGT. In DNA form, the CDR3 reads TGTGCCAGCAGCGGACTAGCGGAATTGACGAGCTCCTACGAGCAGTACTTC. It codes for CASSGLAELTSSYEQYF.

The chain joins TRBV4-1 to TRBJ1-2; D call uncertain. The CDR3 extends over 14 amino acids. The V and J ends lost 3 bases and 0 bases respectively, with 8 bases between them. Per the germline V gene, CDR1 is MGHRA and CDR2 is YSYEKL. The CDR3 DNA reads TGCGCCAGCAGCCAGGTGCCCGCTAACTATGGCTACACCTTC. Residues: CASSQVPANYGYTF.

The chain joins TRBV7-2 to TRBJ2-3, with D possibly TRBD1 on 5 matching bases. The length of the CDR3 is 15 residues. V gave up 7 bases and J gave up 3 bases, with 17 bases separating them. Per the germline V gene, CDR1 is SGHTA and CDR2 is FQGNSA. CDR3 protein: CASTTRALGTDTQYF. The CDR3 nucleotides read TGTGCCAGCACCACCAGGGCATTGGGGACAGATACGCAGTATTTT.

Turning to this clonotype: A junction boundary mismatches the germline segment, possibly from a read error. The CDR3 sequence is CASSLAGDWGEQYF. The CDR3 DNA is TGTGCCAGCAGCTTAGCGGGGGATTGGGGGGAGCAGTACTTC. V gene TRBV12-3 or TRBV12-4 combines with J gene TRBJ2-7; TRBD2 matches 9 bases. The CDR3 spans 14 residues.

V is TRBV12-3 or TRBV12-4 and J is TRBJ2-4; D gene ambiguous. The ends were cut back, 3 bases at V and 3 bases at J, with 12 bases in the middle. The CDR3 consists of 15 residues. The CDR3 DNA follows: TGTGCCAGCAGTTTGAGAGTCTTGGGCAAAAACATTCAGTACTTC. It codes for CASSLRVLGKNIQYF.

The rearrangement joins TRBV10-2 to TRBJ2-5; possibly TRBD2 for D (5 bases). V was trimmed by 6 bases and J by 3 bases, leaving 8 bases between them. The CDR3 is 12 amino acids. Per the germline V gene, CDR1 is WSHSY and CDR2 is SAAADI. In DNA, the CDR3 is TGCGCCAGCAGGAATAGCGAAGAGACCCAGTACTTC. Amino acid sequence: CASRNSEETQYF.

The chain carries TRBV18 and TRBJ1-1; maybe TRBD1 (6 bases). The CDR3 length is 13 residues. Germline values: CDR1 KGHSH, CDR2 LQKENI. V was shortened by 7 bases and J by 4 bases, with 13 bases between the two germline ends. The CDR3 DNA sequence: TGTGCCAGCTTGATGGGGGGCGGCACTGAAGCTTTCTTT. Translation gives CASLMGGGTEAFF.

The chain carries TRBV14 and TRBJ1-1; D not resolved. Germline V gives CDR1 SGHDN, CDR2 FVKESK. The V and J ends lost 2 bases and 0 bases respectively, with 4 bases between them. The CDR3 is made up of 13 amino acids. For the CDR3, the DNA is TGTGCCAGCAGCCAACATCTGAACACTGAAGCTTTCTTT. It is translated as CASSQHLNTEAFF.